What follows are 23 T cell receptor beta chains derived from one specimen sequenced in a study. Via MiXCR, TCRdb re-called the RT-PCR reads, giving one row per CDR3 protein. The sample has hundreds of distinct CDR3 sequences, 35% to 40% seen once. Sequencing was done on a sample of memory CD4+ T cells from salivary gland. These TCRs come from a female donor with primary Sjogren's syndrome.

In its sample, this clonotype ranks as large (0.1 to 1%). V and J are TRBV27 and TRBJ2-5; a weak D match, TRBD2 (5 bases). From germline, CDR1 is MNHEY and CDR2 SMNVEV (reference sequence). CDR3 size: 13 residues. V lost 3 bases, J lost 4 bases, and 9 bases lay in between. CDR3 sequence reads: CASSFSAGETQYF. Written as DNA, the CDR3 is TGTGCCAGCAGTTTCTCTGCGGGAGAGACCCAGTACTTC.

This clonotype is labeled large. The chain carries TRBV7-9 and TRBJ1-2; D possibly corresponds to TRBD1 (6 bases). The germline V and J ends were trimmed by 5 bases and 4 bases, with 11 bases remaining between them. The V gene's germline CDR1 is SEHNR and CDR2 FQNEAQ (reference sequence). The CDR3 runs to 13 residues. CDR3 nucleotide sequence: TGTGCCAGCAGCGTGACAGGTTTCTATGGCTACACCTTC. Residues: CASSVTGFYGYTF.

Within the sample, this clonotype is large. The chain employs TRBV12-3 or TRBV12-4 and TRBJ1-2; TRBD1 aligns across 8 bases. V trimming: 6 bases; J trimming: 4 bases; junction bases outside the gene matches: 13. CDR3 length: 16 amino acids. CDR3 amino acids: CASSRDRHWGSYGYTF. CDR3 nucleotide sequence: TGTGCCAGCAGCCGGGACAGGCACTGGGGCAGCTATGGCTACACCTTC.

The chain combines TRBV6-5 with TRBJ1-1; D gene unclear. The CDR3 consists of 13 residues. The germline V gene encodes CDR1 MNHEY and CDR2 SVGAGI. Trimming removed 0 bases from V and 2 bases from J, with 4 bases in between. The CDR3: CASSYSENTEAFF. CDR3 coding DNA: TGTGCCAGCAGTTACTCTGAAAACACTGAAGCTTTCTTT.

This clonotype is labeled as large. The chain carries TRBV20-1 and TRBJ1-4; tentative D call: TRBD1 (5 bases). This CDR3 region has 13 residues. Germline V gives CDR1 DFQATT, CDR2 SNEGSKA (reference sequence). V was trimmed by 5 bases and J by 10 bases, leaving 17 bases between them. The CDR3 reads CSAWQGGLGKLFF. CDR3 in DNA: TGCAGTGCTTGGCAGGGAGGGCTGGGAAAACTGTTTTTT.

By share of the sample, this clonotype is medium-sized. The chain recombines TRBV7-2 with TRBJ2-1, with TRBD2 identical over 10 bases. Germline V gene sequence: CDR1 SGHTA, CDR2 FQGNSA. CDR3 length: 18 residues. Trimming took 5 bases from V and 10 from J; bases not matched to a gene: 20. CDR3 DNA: TGTGCCAGCAGCCCCCGCGGCGGGAGCGGGGGGGCCGGTCGGGAGCAGTTCTTC. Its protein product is CASSPRGGSGGAGREQFF.

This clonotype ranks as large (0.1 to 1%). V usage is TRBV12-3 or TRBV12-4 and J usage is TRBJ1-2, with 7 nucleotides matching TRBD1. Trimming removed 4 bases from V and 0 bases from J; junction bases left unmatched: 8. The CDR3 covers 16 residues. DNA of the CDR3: TGTGCCAGCAGTTACCGGACAGGCGTTACTAACTATGGCTACACCTTC. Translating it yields CASSYRTGVTNYGYTF.

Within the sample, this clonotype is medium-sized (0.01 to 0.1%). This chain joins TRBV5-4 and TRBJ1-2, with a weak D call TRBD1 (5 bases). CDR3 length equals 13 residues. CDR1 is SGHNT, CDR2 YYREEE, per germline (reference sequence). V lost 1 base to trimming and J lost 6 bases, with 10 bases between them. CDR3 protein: CASSLFGAHGYTF. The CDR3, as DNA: TGTGCCAGCAGCTTGTTTGGGGCGCATGGCTACACCTTC.

CDR3 in DNA: TGTGCCAGCAGCTTGTATGGCGGGGGGGCACCAGATACGCAGTATTTT. It translates to CASSLYGGGAPDTQYF. J is TRBJ2-3 and V is TRBV5-4, with 9 positions matching TRBD2. The CDR3 is made up of 16 amino acids. Germline CDR1 SGHNT, CDR2 YYREEE (reference sequence). The ends lost 1 base at V and 4 bases at J; junction bases unmatched: 7.

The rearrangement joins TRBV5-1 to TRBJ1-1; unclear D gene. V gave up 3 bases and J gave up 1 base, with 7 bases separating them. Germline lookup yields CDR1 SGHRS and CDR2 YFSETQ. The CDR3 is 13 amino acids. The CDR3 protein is CASSSAQNTEAFF. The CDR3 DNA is TGCGCCAGCAGCTCGGCCCAGAACACTGAAGCTTTCTTT.

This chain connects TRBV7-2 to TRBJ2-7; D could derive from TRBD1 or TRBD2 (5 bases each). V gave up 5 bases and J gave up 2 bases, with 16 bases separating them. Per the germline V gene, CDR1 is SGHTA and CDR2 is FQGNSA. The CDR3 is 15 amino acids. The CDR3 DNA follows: TGTGCCAGCAGCGTACTAGGGACGGCGACCTACGAGCAGTACTTC. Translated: CASSVLGTATYEQYF. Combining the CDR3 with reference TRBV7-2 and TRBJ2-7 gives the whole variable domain GAGVSQSPSNKVTEKGKDVELRCDPISGHTALYWYRQSLGQGLEFLIYFQGNSAPDKSGLPSDRFSAERTGGSVSTLTIQRTQQEDSAVYLCASSVLGTATYEQYFGPGTRLTVT.

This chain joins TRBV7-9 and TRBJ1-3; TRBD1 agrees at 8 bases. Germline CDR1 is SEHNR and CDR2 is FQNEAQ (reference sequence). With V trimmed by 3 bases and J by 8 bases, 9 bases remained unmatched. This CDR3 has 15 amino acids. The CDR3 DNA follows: TGTGCCAGCAGCTTCAAGGGACAGGTTGATGACACCATATATTTT. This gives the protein CASSFKGQVDDTIYF.

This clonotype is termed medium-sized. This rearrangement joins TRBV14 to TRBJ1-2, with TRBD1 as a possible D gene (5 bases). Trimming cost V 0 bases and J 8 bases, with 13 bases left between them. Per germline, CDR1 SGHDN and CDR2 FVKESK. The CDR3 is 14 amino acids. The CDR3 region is CASSQDPQGVGYTF. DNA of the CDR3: TGTGCCAGCAGCCAAGATCCGCAGGGTGTCGGCTACACCTTC.

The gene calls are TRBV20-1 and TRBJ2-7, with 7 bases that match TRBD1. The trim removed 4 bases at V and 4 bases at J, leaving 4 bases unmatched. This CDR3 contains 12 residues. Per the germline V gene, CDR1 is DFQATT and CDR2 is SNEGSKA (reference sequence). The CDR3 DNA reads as TGCAGTGCTAAACGGGACAGTTACGAGCAGTACTTC. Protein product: CSAKRDSYEQYF.

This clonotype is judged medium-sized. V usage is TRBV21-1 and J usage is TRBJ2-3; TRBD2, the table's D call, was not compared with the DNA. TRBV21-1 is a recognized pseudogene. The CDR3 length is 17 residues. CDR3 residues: CASSKAGAGGRTDTQYF. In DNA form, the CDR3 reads TGTGCCAGCAGCAAAGCGGGAGCGGGGGGCCGCACAGATACGCAGTATTTT.

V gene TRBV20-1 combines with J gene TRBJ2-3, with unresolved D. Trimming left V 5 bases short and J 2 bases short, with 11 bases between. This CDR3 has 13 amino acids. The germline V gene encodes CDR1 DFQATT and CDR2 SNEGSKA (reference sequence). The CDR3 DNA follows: TGCAGTGCTGAGGAAAGTTTCACAGATACGCAGTATTTT. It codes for CSAEESFTDTQYF.

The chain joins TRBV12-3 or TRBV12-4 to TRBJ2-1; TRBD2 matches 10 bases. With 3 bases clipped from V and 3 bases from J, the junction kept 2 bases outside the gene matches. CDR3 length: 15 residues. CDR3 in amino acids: CASSFRTSGYNEQFF. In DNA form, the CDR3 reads TGTGCCAGCAGTTTTAGGACTAGCGGCTACAATGAGCAGTTCTTC.

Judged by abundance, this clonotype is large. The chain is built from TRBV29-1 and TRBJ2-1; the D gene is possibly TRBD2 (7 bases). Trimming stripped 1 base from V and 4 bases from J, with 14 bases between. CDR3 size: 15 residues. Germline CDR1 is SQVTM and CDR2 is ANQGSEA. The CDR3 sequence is CSVEGGGAGYNEQFF. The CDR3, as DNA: TGCAGCGTTGAAGGGGGGGGGGCAGGATACAATGAGCAGTTCTTC.

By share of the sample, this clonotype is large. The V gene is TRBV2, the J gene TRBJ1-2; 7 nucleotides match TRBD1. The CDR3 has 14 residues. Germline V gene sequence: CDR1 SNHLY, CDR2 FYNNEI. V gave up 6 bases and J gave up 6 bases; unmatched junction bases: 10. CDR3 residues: CASREDRNVNGYTF. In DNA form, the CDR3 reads TGTGCCAGCAGGGAGGACAGGAATGTAAATGGCTACACCTTC.

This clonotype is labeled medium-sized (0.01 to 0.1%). CDR3 loop: CASSSGGGGPLWTGELFF. CDR3 sequence (DNA): TGTGCCAGCAGTTCCGGCGGCGGGGGGCCGTTGTGGACCGGGGAGCTGTTTTTT. The chain employs TRBV28 and TRBJ2-2, with TRBD2 matching 8 bases. Germline-derived CDR1 and CDR2 are MDHEN and SYDVKM. Unmatched junction bases numbered 15, after V lost 4 bases and J lost 5 bases. There are 18 residues in the CDR3.

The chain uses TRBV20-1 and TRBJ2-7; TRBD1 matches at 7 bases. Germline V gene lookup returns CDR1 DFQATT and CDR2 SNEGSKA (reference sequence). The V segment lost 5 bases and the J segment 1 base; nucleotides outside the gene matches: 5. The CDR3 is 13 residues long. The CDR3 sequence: CSAARTGSYEQYF. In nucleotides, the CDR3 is TGCAGTGCTGCCCGGACAGGTTCCTACGAGCAGTACTTC.

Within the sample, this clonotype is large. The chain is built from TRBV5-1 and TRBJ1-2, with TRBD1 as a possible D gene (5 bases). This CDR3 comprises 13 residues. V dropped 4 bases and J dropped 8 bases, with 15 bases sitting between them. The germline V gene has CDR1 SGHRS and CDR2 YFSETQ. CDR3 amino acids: CASSLEGSWGYTF. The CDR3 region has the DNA TGCGCCAGCAGCCTGGAGGGGTCCTGGGGCTACACCTTC.

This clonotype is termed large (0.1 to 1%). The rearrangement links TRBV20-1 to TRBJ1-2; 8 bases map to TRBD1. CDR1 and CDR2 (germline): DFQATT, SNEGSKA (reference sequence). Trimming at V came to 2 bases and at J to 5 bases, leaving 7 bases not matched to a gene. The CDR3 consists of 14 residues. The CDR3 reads CSARTGTGSYGYTF. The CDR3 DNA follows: TGCAGTGCTAGAACCGGGACAGGCTCATATGGCTACACCTTC.